The text below deals with one T cell receptor (beta chain). Its antigen is currently unknown. In the same sample, other DNA sequences code for this CDR3. This sample is part of a study of shared clonotypes between healthy human individuals. General observations from the study: Non-shared clonotypes showed lower generation probabilities than clonotypes common to all four donors.

In germline, CDR1 is MGHDK, CDR2 SYGVNS. The CDR3 totals 11 residues. Trimming removed 2 bases at V and 3 bases at J, with 2 bases between. The naive CD8 subset, CD45RO-negative cells positively selected for CCR7, excluded terminally differentiated effector memory CD45RA+ cells. Libraries were prepared by immunoSEQ multiplex PCR; TCRdb keeps only in-frame clonotypes and omits some of them. The sample includes fewer than 700,000 clones, approximately 95% of them seen just once. The sequenced sample was naive CD8+ T cells sorted from blood. This chain uses TRBV25-1 with TRBJ2-7; unclear D gene. The sequence came from a woman aged 30 to 39 in good health. CDR3 bases: TGTGCCAGCAGTGAAGGCTACGAGCAGTACTTC. This codes for CASSEGYEQYF.